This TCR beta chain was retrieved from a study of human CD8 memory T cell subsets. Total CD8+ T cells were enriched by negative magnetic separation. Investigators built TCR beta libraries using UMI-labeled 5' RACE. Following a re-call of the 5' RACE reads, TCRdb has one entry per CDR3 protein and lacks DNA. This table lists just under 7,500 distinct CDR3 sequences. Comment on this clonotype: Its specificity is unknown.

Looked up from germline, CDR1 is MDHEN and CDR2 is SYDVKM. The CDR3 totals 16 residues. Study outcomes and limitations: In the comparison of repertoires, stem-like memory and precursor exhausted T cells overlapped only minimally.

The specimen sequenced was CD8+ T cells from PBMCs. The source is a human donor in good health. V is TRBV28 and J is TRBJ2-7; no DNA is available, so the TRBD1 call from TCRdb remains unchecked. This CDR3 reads CASSLPRRAGAGEQYF. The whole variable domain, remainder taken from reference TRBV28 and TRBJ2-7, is DVKVTQSSRYLVKRTGEKVFLECVQDMDHENMFWYRQDPGLGLRLIYFSYDVKMKEKGDIPEGYSVSREKKERFSLILESASTNQTSMYLCASSLPRRAGAGEQYFGPGTRLTVT.